The T cell receptor (beta chain) under discussion was sequenced for a study of T cell responses to AZD1222 COVID-19 vaccine. Remarks on this clone: What it recognizes is unknown.

Here immunoSEQ multiplex PCR was the method, and the copy in TCRdb shows in-frame clones only, minus some. The sample has 100,000 to 150,000 clones; 90% are singletons. Germline-derived CDR1 and CDR2 are MDHEN and SYDVKM. V was pared by 7 bases and J by 1 base, with 5 bases between. The CDR3 is made up of 12 amino acids. Study-wide points: Reportedly, close to half of spike-specific TCRs are directed against unmutated variant regions. Seropositive at baseline were only a handful of AZD1222 recipients. Spike-specific TCR breadth and depth went up after people got two AZD1222 doses.

The sequence was obtained from an adult in good health. Sequencing used peripheral blood, obtained on day 0 of MenACWY control vaccination. The J gene is TRBJ1-3, the V gene TRBV28; no definite D call. CDR3 in amino acids: CASKESGNTIYF. The CDR3 DNA is TGTGCCAGCAAAGAATCTGGAAACACCATATATTTT.